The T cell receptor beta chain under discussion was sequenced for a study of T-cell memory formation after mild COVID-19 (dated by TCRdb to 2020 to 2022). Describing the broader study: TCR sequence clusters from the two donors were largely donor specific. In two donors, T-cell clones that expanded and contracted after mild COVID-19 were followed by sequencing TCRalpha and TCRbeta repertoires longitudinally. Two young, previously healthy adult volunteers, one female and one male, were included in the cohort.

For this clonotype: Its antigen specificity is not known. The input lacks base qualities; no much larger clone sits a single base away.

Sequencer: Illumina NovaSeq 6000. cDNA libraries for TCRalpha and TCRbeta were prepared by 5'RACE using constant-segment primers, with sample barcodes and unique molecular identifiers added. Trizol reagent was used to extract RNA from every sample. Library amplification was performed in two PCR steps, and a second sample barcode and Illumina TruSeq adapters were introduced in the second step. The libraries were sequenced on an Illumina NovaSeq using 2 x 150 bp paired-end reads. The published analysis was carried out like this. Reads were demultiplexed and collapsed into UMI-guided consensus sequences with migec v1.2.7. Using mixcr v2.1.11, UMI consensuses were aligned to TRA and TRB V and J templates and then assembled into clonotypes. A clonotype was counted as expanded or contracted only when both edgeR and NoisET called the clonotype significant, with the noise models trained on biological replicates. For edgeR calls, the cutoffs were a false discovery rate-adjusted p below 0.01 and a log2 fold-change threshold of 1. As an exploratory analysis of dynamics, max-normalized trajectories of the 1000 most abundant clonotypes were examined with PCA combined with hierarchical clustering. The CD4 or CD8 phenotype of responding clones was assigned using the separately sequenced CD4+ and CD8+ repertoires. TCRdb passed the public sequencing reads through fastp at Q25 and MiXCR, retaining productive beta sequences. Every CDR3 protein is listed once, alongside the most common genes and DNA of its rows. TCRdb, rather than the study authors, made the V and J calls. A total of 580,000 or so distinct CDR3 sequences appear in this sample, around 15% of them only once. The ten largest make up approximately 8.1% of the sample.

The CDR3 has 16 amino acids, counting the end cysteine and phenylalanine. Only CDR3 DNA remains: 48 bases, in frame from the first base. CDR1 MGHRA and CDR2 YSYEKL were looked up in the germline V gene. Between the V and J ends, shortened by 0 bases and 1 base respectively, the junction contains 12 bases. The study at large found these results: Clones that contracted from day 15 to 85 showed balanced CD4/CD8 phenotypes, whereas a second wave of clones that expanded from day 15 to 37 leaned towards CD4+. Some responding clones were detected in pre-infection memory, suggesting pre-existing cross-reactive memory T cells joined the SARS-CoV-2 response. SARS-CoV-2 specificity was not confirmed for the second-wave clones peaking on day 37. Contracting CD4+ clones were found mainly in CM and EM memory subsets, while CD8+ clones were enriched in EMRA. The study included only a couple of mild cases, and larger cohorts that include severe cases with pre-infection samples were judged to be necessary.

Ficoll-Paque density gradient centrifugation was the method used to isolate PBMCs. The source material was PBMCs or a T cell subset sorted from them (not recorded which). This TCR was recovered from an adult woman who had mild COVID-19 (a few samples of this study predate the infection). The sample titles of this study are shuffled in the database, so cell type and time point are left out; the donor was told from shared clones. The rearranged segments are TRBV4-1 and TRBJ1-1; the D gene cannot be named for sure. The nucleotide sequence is TGCGCCAGCAGCCAAGATAAGGGCGGGAGGAACACTGAAGCTTTCTTT. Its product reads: CASSQDKGGRNTEAFF.